Sequencing of this T cell receptor beta chain was carried out in a study of tumor-infiltrating lymphocytes in primary liver carcinoma. Study-wide context: Ranging in age from 30 to 69 years, the patients were men and women. Findings of the study overall: Relative to blood, tumors carried a significantly larger fraction of the repertoire in their top 250 clones (p = 0.039).

To note about this clonotype: As yet, its antigen is unknown. This may be a read error: a much more frequent sequence differs by one nucleotide.

The germline gives CDR1 MGHRA, CDR2 YSYEKL. This CDR3 contains 16 residues. With a constant-region primer, TCR beta cDNA was made from 400 to 550 ng of total RNA. Employing slightly modified ARM-PCR, three nested multiplex PCR rounds were run, and these gave rise to the TCR beta libraries. Use of TRBV1-TRBV30 forward primers with a C-beta reverse primer characterized the first two PCR rounds, which lasted around 10 cycles each. TCRdb re-called the multiplex PCR reads through MiXCR, storing one row per CDR3 protein. Seen here are roughly 80,000 distinct CDR3 sequences, 69% observed once, and the top ten hold 26%. The study co-extracted DNA and RNA from about 20-30 mg of unsorted bulk tissue. Surgery removed the patients' primary liver carcinoma.

Sequencing was carried out using tumor-adjacent normal liver tissue. This chain links TRBV4-1 with TRBJ2-1, with 11 bases fitting TRBD2. The clonotype comes from a man in his forties with primary liver carcinoma and hepatitis B virus infection. The DNA of the CDR3 is TGCGCCAGCAGCCCCGAACTAGCGGGGGCTTACAATGAGCAGTCCTTC. This sequence encodes CASSPELAGAYNEQSF.